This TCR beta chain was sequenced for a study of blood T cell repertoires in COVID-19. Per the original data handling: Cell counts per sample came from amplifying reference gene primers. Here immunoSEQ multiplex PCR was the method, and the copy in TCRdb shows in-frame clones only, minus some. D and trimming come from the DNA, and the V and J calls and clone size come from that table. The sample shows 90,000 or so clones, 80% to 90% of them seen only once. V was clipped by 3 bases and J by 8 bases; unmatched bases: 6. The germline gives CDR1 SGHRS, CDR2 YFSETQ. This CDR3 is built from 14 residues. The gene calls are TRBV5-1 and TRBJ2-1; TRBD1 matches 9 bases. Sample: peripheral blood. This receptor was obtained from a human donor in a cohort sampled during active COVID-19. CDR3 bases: TGCGCCAGCAGCTCCGGGACAGGGAATCATGAGCAGTTCTTC. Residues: CASSSGTGNHEQFF.